The 15 T cell receptor beta chains below come from one sample, sequenced in a study of T cells after yellow fever vaccination. Each CDR3 protein gets one entry after TCRdb re-called the 5' RACE reads with MiXCR. The repertoire holds 250,000 or so distinct CDR3 sequences, with 5.5% to 8.5% as singletons. The sample here was CD4+ T cells sorted from PBMCs, taken on the day of the yellow fever booster vaccination. The source of these receptors is a man between 25 and 39 years old who received the YFV17D yellow fever vaccine.

Concerning this clonotype: This could be a read error, since a much larger clone is one nucleotide away. The chain is built from TRBV6-5 and TRBJ2-7; D unclear. Trimming removed 7 bases at V and 5 bases at J, with 12 bases between. CDR1 is MNHEY and CDR2 is SVGAGI in the germline V gene. The CDR3 consists of 12 residues. The DNA of the CDR3 is TGTGCCAGCACTTCGAGTGGTGACGAGCAGTACTTC. Its translation: CASTSSGDEQYF.

This clonotype has more than one count but fewer than ten. The chain has TRBV6-1 and TRBJ2-5; 9 bases are shared with TRBD2. CDR1 and CDR2 from the germline V gene are MNHNS and SASEGT. This CDR3 has 16 amino acids. The ends lost 4 bases at V and 2 bases at J; junction bases unmatched: 8. CDR3 DNA sequence: TGTGCCAGCAGTGGCTTAGCGGGAGATATACAAGAGACCCAGTACTTC. Translation gives CASSGLAGDIQETQYF.

This clonotype showed up just a few times. The chain has TRBV30 and TRBJ2-7, with D uncertain. Trimming removed 2 bases from V and 4 bases from J, with 6 bases in between. Germline loops: CDR1 GTSNPN, CDR2 SVGIG (reference sequence). CDR3 size: 11 residues. The CDR3 loop is CAWSQVYEQYF. The CDR3 DNA reads TGTGCCTGGAGTCAGGTATACGAGCAGTACTTC. The variable domain in full, completed from reference TRBV30 and TRBJ2-7, reads SQTIHQWPATLVQPVGSPLSLECTVEGTSNPNLYWYRQAAGRGLQLLFYSVGIGQISSEVPQNLSASRPQDRQFILSSKKLLLSDSGFYLCAWSQVYEQYFGPGTRLTVT.

This clonotype was recorded a few times. CDR3 coding DNA: TGCGCCAGCAGCTTTCTCCAGGGCGGGACTGAAGCTTTCTTT. This translates into CASSFLQGGTEAFF. This sequence joins TRBV5-1 and TRBJ1-1, with D tentatively TRBD1 (5 bases). V gave up 2 bases and J gave up 5 bases, with 13 bases separating them. CDR3 length: 14 residues. Germline-derived CDR1 and CDR2 are SGHRS and YFSETQ.

The rearrangement uses TRBV5-6 and TRBJ2-3, with D tentatively TRBD1 or TRBD2 (5 bases each). The V end was cut by 4 bases, the J end by 4 bases, with 19 bases between. Looked up from germline, CDR1 is SGHDT and CDR2 is YYEEEE. The CDR3 is made up of 16 amino acids. The CDR3 nucleotides read TGTGCCAGCAGCCCGAGGACGCGAGGGGTGGCAGATACGCAGTATTTT. It specifies CASSPRTRGVADTQYF.

This clonotype has just a few counts. The gene calls are TRBV5-1 and TRBJ2-7; the D gene could be TRBD1 or TRBD2 (5 bases each). Germline V gene sequence: CDR1 SGHRS, CDR2 YFSETQ. Trimming took 4 bases from V and 6 from J, leaving 20 bases between them. The CDR3 is 15 residues long. Here the CDR3 reads CASSPRDLPPGEQYF. CDR3 bases: TGCGCCAGCAGCCCCCGGGACCTACCACCAGGCGAGCAGTACTTC. Full variable domain (missing parts from reference TRBV5-1 and TRBJ2-7): KAGVTQTPRYLIKTRGQQVTLSCSPISGHRSVSWYQQTPGQGLQFLFEYFSETQRNKGNFPGRFSGRQFSNSRSEMNVSTLELGDSALYLCASSPRDLPPGEQYFGPGTRLTVT.

This clonotype has a count of ten or more. The V call is TRBV5-1, the J call TRBJ2-3, with no clear D. From germline, CDR1 is SGHRS and CDR2 YFSETQ. The CDR3 sequence is 14 residues long. Deletions cut 3 bases from V and 4 bases from J, with 12 bases between. In DNA, the CDR3 is TGCGCCAGCAGCTCAGAGAGCCCTGCAGATACGCAGTATTTT. Translation: CASSSESPADTQYF.

In this sample, this clonotype turned up a few times. This chain joins TRBV10-2 and TRBJ2-2; possibly TRBD1 for D (6 bases). The germline CDR1 and CDR2 sequences are WSHSY and SAAADI. V was cut by 7 bases and J by 1 base, with 7 bases left in between. This CDR3 is 13 amino acids long. Written as DNA, the CDR3 is TGCGCCAGCAAGGACAGGAACACCGGGGAGCTGTTTTTT. Residues: CASKDRNTGELFF.

Notes on this clonotype: This may be a read error, as it is one base from a much larger clone. This sequence joins TRBV3-1 and TRBJ2-4; D unresolved. CDR3 length: 15 amino acids. Germline loops: CDR1 LGHDT, CDR2 YNNKEL (reference sequence). This CDR3 is CATSLGILAKNIQYF. For the CDR3, the DNA is TGTGCCACCAGCCTTGGAATTCTAGCCAAAAACATTCAGTACTTC.

The chain combines TRBV29-1 with TRBJ1-5, with D maybe TRBD1 (6 bases). Germline V gene data show CDR1 as SQVTM and CDR2 as ANQGSEA. CDR3 length: 12 amino acids. V shed 7 bases and J shed 5 bases, with 12 bases lying between them. The CDR3 is CSAGGGDQPQHF. The CDR3, as DNA: TGCAGCGCAGGAGGGGGAGATCAGCCCCAGCATTTT.

This clonotype was counted many times. This chain connects TRBV20-1 to TRBJ1-5; D is ambiguous. The CDR3 extends over 12 amino acids. Germline CDR1 is DFQATT and CDR2 is SNEGSKA (reference sequence). Trimming took 3 bases from V and 7 from J, leaving 10 bases between them. The CDR3 coding sequence is TGCAGTGCTAGTATTGGACTCCAGCCCCAGCATTTT. Translating gives CSASIGLQPQHF.

The chain employs TRBV7-2 and TRBJ2-3, with a possible D match to TRBD2 (5 bases). The V gene's germline CDR1 is SGHTA and CDR2 FQGNSA. V dropped 1 base and J dropped 2 bases, with 10 bases sitting between them. The length of the CDR3 is 15 residues. CDR3 residues: CASSLDLSATDTQYF. The CDR3 DNA reads as TGTGCCAGCAGCTTAGATCTTAGCGCCACAGATACGCAGTATTTT.

V is TRBV19 and J is TRBJ2-2, with 9 nucleotides matching TRBD1. The V gene end was trimmed by 10 bases and the J gene end by 5 bases; junction bases not matched to a gene: 5. Germline CDR1 reads LNHDA; CDR2 reads SQIVND (reference sequence). CDR3 size: 13 residues. The CDR3 spells CAIGTGSTGELFF. The DNA for the CDR3 is TGTGCCATCGGGACAGGGAGTACCGGGGAGCTGTTTTTT.

J is TRBJ1-6 and V is TRBV20-1; D gene uncertain. The V and J ends lost 0 bases and 7 bases respectively, with 19 bases between them. CDR1 is DFQATT and CDR2 is SNEGSKA in the germline V gene (reference sequence). CDR3 length: 17 amino acids. The CDR3 loop is CSARDSLRVGINSPLHF. CDR3 DNA: TGCAGTGCTAGAGACTCCCTAAGAGTTGGGATAAATTCACCCCTCCACTTT.

In this sample, this clonotype turned up many times. The chain employs TRBV3-1 and TRBJ2-1; D unresolved. The V gene's germline CDR1 is LGHDT and CDR2 YNNKEL (reference sequence). With 4 bases removed from V and 0 bases from J, the gap between germline ends came to 13 bases. CDR3 length: 16 amino acids. The CDR3 protein is CASSLPWQASYNEQFF. CDR3 DNA sequence: TGTGCCAGCAGCCTACCCTGGCAGGCCTCCTACAATGAGCAGTTCTTC.